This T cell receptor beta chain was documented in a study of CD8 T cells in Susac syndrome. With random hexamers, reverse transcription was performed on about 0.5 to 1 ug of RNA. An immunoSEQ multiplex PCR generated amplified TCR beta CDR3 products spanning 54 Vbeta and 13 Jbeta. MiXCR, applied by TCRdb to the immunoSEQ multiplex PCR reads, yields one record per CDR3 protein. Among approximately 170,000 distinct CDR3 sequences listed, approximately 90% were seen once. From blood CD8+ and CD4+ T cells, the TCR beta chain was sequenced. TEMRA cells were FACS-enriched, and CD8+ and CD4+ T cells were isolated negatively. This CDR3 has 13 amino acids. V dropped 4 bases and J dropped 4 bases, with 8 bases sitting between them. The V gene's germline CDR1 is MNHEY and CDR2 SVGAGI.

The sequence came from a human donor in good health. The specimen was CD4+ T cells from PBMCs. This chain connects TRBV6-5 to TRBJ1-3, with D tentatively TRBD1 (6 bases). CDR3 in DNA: TGTGCCAGCAGTTGGGGGCGCGGAAACACCATATATTTT. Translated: CASSWGRGNTIYF.